A selection of T cell receptor beta chains follows, all from one sample in a study of blood T cell repertoires in COVID-19. TCRdb keeps only in-frame clones here, not all; method: immunoSEQ multiplex PCR. The sample lists over 150,000 clones, around 80% occurring once. Sequencing input: PBMCs or T cells enriched from blood (not recorded which). Receptors originate from a woman aged 50 to 60 who had recovered from COVID-19. Both conserved end residues are part of each CDR3. The D gene is left open where the match is weak. The listing skips clone size in some rows; elsewhere it reads once, few, many or a size class.

CASSLKGLVLYEQYF	TGTGCCAGCAGCCTGAAAGGACTAGTTTTGTACGAGCAGTACTTC	TRBV3-1/TRBV3-2	TRBD2	TRBJ2-7	few
CASGGTGTSTEQYF	TGCGCCAGCGGGGGGACCGGGACTAGCACCGAGCAGTACTTC	TRBV5-1	TRBD2	TRBJ2-7	-
CASSQTGVDNSPLHF	TGTGCCAGCAGCCAGACAGGAGTAGATAATTCACCCCTCCACTTT	TRBV3-1/TRBV3-2	-	TRBJ1-6	-
CASSSSGGIPIEQYF	TGTGCCAGCAGCTCTTCCGGGGGTATCCCTATTGAGCAGTACTTC	TRBV7-2	-	TRBJ2-7	-
CATFSGNTEAFF	TGTGCCACCTTCTCGGGAAACACTGAAGCTTTCTTT	TRBV10-3	-	TRBJ1-1	-
CASSSGQGRSNRWANQPQHF	TGTGCCAGCAGTTCGGGACAGGGACGGAGTAATCGTTGGGCCAATCAGCCCCAGCATTTT	TRBV27	TRBD1	TRBJ1-5	-
CASSFQFNQPQHF	TGTGCCAGCAGTTTTCAGTTCAATCAGCCCCAGCATTTT	TRBV6-5	-	TRBJ1-5	-
CSASPPSGSPKRGASYEQYF	TGCAGTGCTAGTCCCCCCAGCGGGAGCCCCAAAAGAGGGGCCTCCTACGAGCAGTACTTC	TRBV20-1	TRBD2	TRBJ2-7	-
CASSSLLTSSGELFF	TGTGCCAGCAGTTCTTTACTAACTAGCTCCGGGGAGCTGTTTTTT	TRBV27	-	TRBJ2-2	-
CASSDSWNTEAFF	TGTGCCAGCAGTGACAGCTGGAACACTGAAGCTTTCTTT	TRBV12-3/TRBV12-4	-	TRBJ1-1	-
CASRPGQGKLSASEAFF	TGCGCCAGCAGACCGGGACAGGGGAAACTTTCGGCTTCTGAAGCTTTCTTT	TRBV5-1	TRBD1	TRBJ1-1	once
CASSPGPQGFNEQFF	TGTGCCAGCAGCCCCGGCCCCCAGGGATTCAATGAGCAGTTCTTC	TRBV5-5	-	TRBJ2-1	-
CASRSQGGSTDTQYF	TGTGCCAGCAGGTCACAGGGAGGGTCCACAGATACGCAGTATTTT	TRBV6-5	-	TRBJ2-3	-
CATSRDYPTGDGYTF	TGTGCCACCAGCAGAGATTATCCGACAGGGGACGGCTACACCTTC	TRBV15	TRBD1	TRBJ1-2	few
CASSLLTFDLLKETQYF	TGTGCCAGCAGCTTGTTGACATTCGACCTCCTAAAAGAGACCCAGTACTTC	TRBV7-6	-	TRBJ2-5	-
CASREAGGPSDTQYF	TGCGCCAGCAGGGAAGCGGGAGGGCCTTCAGATACGCAGTATTTT	TRBV5-1	TRBD2	TRBJ2-3	-
CATVGGRNKNEQFF	TGTGCCACCGTAGGCGGGAGGAACAAGAATGAGCAGTTCTTC	TRBV28	TRBD2	TRBJ2-1	-
CSGVYGRASDTQYF	TGCAGCGGGGTGTATGGGAGGGCCTCAGATACGCAGTATTTT	TRBV29-1	TRBD2	TRBJ2-3	-
CAISESFDYLF	TGTGCCATCAGTGAGTCATTCGACTACCTCTTC	TRBV10-3	-	TRBJ2-1	once
CATSGTGNQPQHF	TGTGCCACCAGTGGGACAGGGAATCAGCCCCAGCATTTT	TRBV15	TRBD1	TRBJ1-5	-
CASSLPGRIGGYTF	TGTGCCAGCAGCTTGCCAGGGAGGATAGGTGGCTACACCTTC	TRBV5-6	-	TRBJ1-2	-
CATGASGTQYF	TGTGCCACCGGAGCCAGTGGGACCCAGTACTTC	TRBV19	-	TRBJ2-5	-
CASSLGSGRAQETQYF	TGTGCCAGCAGTTTAGGGAGCGGGAGGGCCCAAGAGACCCAGTACTTC	TRBV28	TRBD2	TRBJ2-5	few
CASSDGLAGHNEQFF	TGTGCCAGCAGTGACGGGCTAGCGGGCCACAATGAGCAGTTCTTC	TRBV6-4	TRBD2	TRBJ2-1	few
CASSLYFQGGGTDTQYF	TGCGCCAGCAGTCTCTATTTTCAGGGTGGAGGCACAGATACGCAGTATTTT	TRBV10-2	-	TRBJ2-3	-
CASRPPPLAGMYNEQFF	TGTGCCAGCAGACCTCCGCCACTAGCGGGAATGTACAATGAGCAGTTCTTC	TRBV11-2	TRBD2	TRBJ2-1	-
CASSPTRRACNQPQHF	TGTGCCAGCAGCCCGACGCGGAGGGCCTGCAATCAGCCCCAGCATTTT	TRBV14	-	TRBJ1-5	once
CASSPRGSYEQYF	TGTGCCAGCAGCCCCAGAGGATCCTACGAGCAGTACTTC	TRBV7-8	-	TRBJ2-7	few
CASSLSLTGVTEAFF	TGTGCCAGCAGTTTATCCCTAACAGGGGTAACTGAAGCTTTCTTT	TRBV28	TRBD1	TRBJ1-1	-
CASSQVEATGELFF	TGTGCCAGCAGCCAAGTTGAGGCCACCGGGGAGCTGTTTTTT	TRBV4-2	-	TRBJ2-2	few
CASSLGGRIDTQYF	TGCGCCAGCAGCTTGGGCGGGAGGATAGATACGCAGTATTTT	TRBV5-1	TRBD2	TRBJ2-3	-
CASSDIPGVARYEQYF	TGTGCCAGCAGTGATATCCCGGGAGTGGCGAGGTACGAGCAGTACTTC	TRBV6-4	-	TRBJ2-7	-
CASSPTGVETQYF	TGTGCCAGCAGCCCGACAGGGGTGGAGACCCAGTACTTC	TRBV7-9	TRBD1	TRBJ2-5	-
CASGFLGGTEAFF	TGTGCTAGTGGTTTTTTGGGAGGCACTGAAGCTTTCTTT	TRBV12-5	-	TRBJ1-1	-
CASSHYTDSNQPQHF	TGCGCCAGCAGCCATTACACCGATAGCAATCAGCCCCAGCATTTT	TRBV4-1	-	TRBJ1-5	-
CASMAGTGNTIYF	TGTGCCAGCATGGCAGGGACTGGAAACACCATATATTTT	TRBV6-5	-	TRBJ1-3	-
CASRGGSEQYF	TGTGCCAGCAGGGGAGGATCCGAGCAGTACTTC	TRBV7-9	-	TRBJ2-7	-
CASSKGQGDSPLHF	TGTGCCAGCAGCAAAGGACAGGGGGATTCACCCCTCCACTTT	TRBV5-4	TRBD1	TRBJ1-6	-
CASSPSGTANSPLHF	TGTGCCAGCAGTCCGTCCGGGACAGCAAATTCACCCCTCCACTTT	TRBV28	TRBD1	TRBJ1-6	-
CASSFLEVRGNTIYF	TGTGCCAGCAGCTTCCTTGAGGTACGAGGAAACACCATATATTTT	TRBV7-9	-	TRBJ1-3	-
CASSPGGRTFTDTQYF	TGTGCCAGCAGCCCGGGGGGGCGGACCTTCACAGATACGCAGTATTTT	TRBV5-4	TRBD2	TRBJ2-3	once
CASSSTSSGTNYNEQFF	TGTGCCAGCAGCTCCACTAGTTCCGGGACTAACTACAATGAGCAGTTCTTC	TRBV11-3	TRBD2	TRBJ2-1	-
CASSLGVSGTDTQYF	TGTGCCAGCAGCTTGGGGGTTAGCGGCACAGATACGCAGTATTTT	TRBV5-6	-	TRBJ2-3	-
CASTTGGESDTQYF	TGTGCCAGCACCACAGGGGGCGAGTCGGATACGCAGTATTTT	TRBV7-2	TRBD1	TRBJ2-3	once
CASSPVNQPQHF	TGTGCCAGTAGTCCCGTCAATCAGCCCCAGCATTTT	TRBV19	-	TRBJ1-5	-
CASSPSTGLAGRFYEQYF	TGTGCCAGCAGCCCCAGTACGGGACTAGCGGGACGCTTTTACGAGCAGTACTTC	TRBV7-6	TRBD2	TRBJ2-7	-
CASSFRQGVETQYF	TGTGCCAGCAGCTTTCGACAGGGAGTGGAGACCCAGTACTTC	TRBV7-9	TRBD1	TRBJ2-5	-
CASSSPRNMNTEAFF	TGTGCCAGCAGCTCGCCCAGGAACATGAACACTGAAGCTTTCTTT	TRBV5-4	-	TRBJ1-1	once
CAISETGQGVYGYTF	TGTGCCATCAGTGAGACCGGACAGGGAGTCTATGGCTACACCTTC	TRBV10-3	TRBD1	TRBJ1-2	-